What follows is one TCR beta chain and its context. The antigen remains unidentified. This sample is part of a study of shared clonotypes between healthy human individuals. General study findings and limits: The study found roughly 5% of naive CD4 clonotypes shared across four donors. Larger estimated richness was generally recorded for naive subsets relative to memory subsets.

This CDR3 is 17 amino acids long. Looked up from germline, CDR1 is LNHDA and CDR2 is SQIVND (reference sequence). Trimming cost V 1 base and J 5 bases; bases outside gene matches: 9. At deep level, the assay was performed. Libraries were prepared by immunoSEQ multiplex PCR; TCRdb keeps only in-frame clonotypes and omits some of them. The sample gives around 2,000,000 clones, roughly 95% of which show up once; 0.13% is in the top ten. The V call is TRBV19, the J call TRBJ2-2, with 8 bases matching TRBD1. This clonotype was sampled from a man younger than 30 in good health. The specimen was naive CD4+ T cells sorted from blood. The subset is: CD45RA+ positively selected. The CDR3 sequence is CASSIVRQGARTGELFF. In nucleotides, the CDR3 is TGTGCCAGTAGTATAGTCCGGCAGGGGGCGCGAACCGGGGAGCTGTTTTTT.